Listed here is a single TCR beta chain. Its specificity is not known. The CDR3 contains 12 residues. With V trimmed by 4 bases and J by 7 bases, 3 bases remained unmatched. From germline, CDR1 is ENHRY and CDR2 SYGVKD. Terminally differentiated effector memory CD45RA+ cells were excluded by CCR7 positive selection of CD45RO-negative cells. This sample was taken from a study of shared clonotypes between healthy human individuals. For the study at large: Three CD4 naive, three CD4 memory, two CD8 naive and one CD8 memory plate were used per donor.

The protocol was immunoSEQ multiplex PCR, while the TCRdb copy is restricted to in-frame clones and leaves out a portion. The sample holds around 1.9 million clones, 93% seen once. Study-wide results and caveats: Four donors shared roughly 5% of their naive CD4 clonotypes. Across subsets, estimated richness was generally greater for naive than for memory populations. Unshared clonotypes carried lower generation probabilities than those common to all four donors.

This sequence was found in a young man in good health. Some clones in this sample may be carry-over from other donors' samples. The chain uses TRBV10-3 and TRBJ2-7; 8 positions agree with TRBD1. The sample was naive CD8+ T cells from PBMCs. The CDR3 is CAISGTGLEQYF. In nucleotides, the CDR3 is TGTGCCATCAGTGGGACAGGGTTAGAGCAGTACTTC.